By share of the sample, the clone carrying this T cell receptor beta chain is medium-sized (0.01 to 0.1%). What it binds is not known. This record comes from a study of OX40 agonist ivuxolimab in advanced cancers. Study outcomes and limitations: At doses 0.1 to 3.0 mg/kg, CD4+ and CD8+ clones expanded.

The table came from immunoSEQ multiplex PCR; TCRdb's copy has only in-frame clones and leaves some out. This sample has about 68,000 clones, with roughly 88% found just once. The CDR3 consists of 15 residues. The trim removed 5 bases at V and 2 bases at J, leaving 6 bases unmatched. Germline V gene data show CDR1 as LNHDA and CDR2 as SQIVND (reference sequence). Anyone with autoimmune disease history or systemic immunosuppression was excluded. V usage is TRBV19 and J usage is TRBJ1-3, with 7 bases identical to TRBD1. This clonotype originated in an adult with an advanced solid tumor such as melanoma, head and neck, liver or kidney cancer. Sequencing used CD4+ or CD8+ T cells sorted from blood, obtained in a trial of the OX40 agonist ivuxolimab. The CDR3 region has the DNA TGTGCCAGTAGTGCCCGGACAGGTCCTGGAAACACCATATATTTT. Its protein is CASSARTGPGNTIYF.